These T cell receptor beta chains were read from a single sample in a study of cytomegalovirus exposure and HLA in healthy donors. Clones were sequenced by immunoSEQ multiplex PCR, and TCRdb holds only the in-frame ones, with some missing. This table holds roughly 300,000 clones, 86% found once. Sequenced sample: PBMCs. These receptors were collected from a man between 35 and 55 years old in good health and CMV-seropositive. Each CDR3 is given with its conserved first and last residue. The D gene is left open where the match is weak. A row's size may be missing; if present it is once, few, many or a size class.

d_gene	v_gene	j_gene	abundance	CDR3aa	CDR3nt
-	TRBV6-1	TRBJ1-2	-	CASSSTGPVRGYTF	TGTGCCAGCAGCTCGACAGGACCAGTTCGGGGCTACACCTTC
-	TRBV28	TRBJ2-4	-	CASSSPQGSKNIQYF	TGTGCCAGCAGTTCACCCCAGGGATCCAAAAACATTCAGTACTTC
-	TRBV28	TRBJ1-2	-	CASRYEGAAAGGYTF	TGTGCCAGCAGGTACGAGGGCGCCGCGGCGGGTGGCTACACCTTC
-	TRBV27	TRBJ2-1	-	CASSLAAGNEQFF	TGTGCCAGCAGTTTAGCAGCAGGGAATGAGCAGTTCTTC
-	TRBV27	TRBJ2-7	-	CASRNLVSYEQYF	TGTGCCAGCAGAAACTTAGTCTCCTACGAGCAGTACTTC
-	TRBV28	TRBJ1-5	-	CASSLDRPYSNQPQHF	TGTGCCAGCAGCTTGGACAGACCGTATAGCAATCAGCCCCAGCATTTT
-	TRBV10-3	TRBJ2-1	-	CAISDPYEQFF	TGTGCCATCAGTGACCCGTATGAGCAGTTCTTC
-	TRBV29-1	TRBJ1-1	-	CSVETPRELPTEAFF	TGCAGCGTCGAGACACCCAGGGAACTCCCCACTGAAGCTTTCTTT
-	TRBV5-1	TRBJ2-3	-	CASSLQGVADTQYF	TGCGCCAGCAGCCTCCAGGGTGTGGCAGATACGCAGTATTTT
TRBD1	TRBV6-5	TRBJ2-1	once	CASSPRTGWDEQFF	TGTGCCAGCAGTCCTCGGACAGGGTGGGATGAGCAGTTCTTC
-	TRBV7-9	TRBJ2-7	-	CSSSLGIRTAIYEQYF	TGTTCCAGCAGCTTAGGTATCCGGACAGCGATCTACGAGCAGTACTTC
-	TRBV4-2	TRBJ2-7	-	CASSQETSSYEQYF	TGTGCCAGCAGCCAAGAGACATCCTCCTACGAGCAGTACTTC
TRBD1	TRBV5-1	TRBJ1-1	-	CASRSGQANTEAFF	TGCGCCAGCAGATCCGGACAGGCGAACACTGAAGCTTTCTTT
-	TRBV4-3	TRBJ1-5	few	CASSRRRGNQPQHF	TGCGCCAGCAGCCGGCGGAGGGGCAATCAGCCCCAGCATTTT
TRBD1	TRBV2	TRBJ1-5	-	CASRATGGGNQPQHF	TGTGCCAGTAGGGCGACAGGGGGAGGCAATCAGCCCCAGCATTTT
-	TRBV5-6	TRBJ2-5	-	CASSLPGEGETQYF	TGTGCCAGCAGCTTACCAGGGGAGGGAGAGACCCAGTACTTC
TRBD2	TRBV7-6	TRBJ2-1	once	CASSPRRAGGFGEQFF	TGTGCCAGCAGCCCCCGGAGAGCGGGAGGTTTTGGGGAGCAGTTCTTC
-	TRBV7-9	TRBJ2-2	-	CASSPSGELFF	TGTGCCAGCAGCCCCTCCGGGGAGCTGTTTTTT
TRBD2	TRBV5-6	TRBJ2-1	-	CASSRGLAEQFF	TGTGCCAGCAGCAGGGGACTAGCGGAGCAGTTCTTC
-	TRBV6-5	TRBJ2-7	-	CASSTTSYEQYF	TGTGCCAGCAGTACCACAAGCTACGAGCAGTACTTC
-	TRBV28	TRBJ2-6	-	CASSLAGVRGANVLTF	TGTGCCAGCAGTTTGGCAGGGGTGAGAGGGGCCAACGTCCTGACTTTC
-	TRBV21-1	TRBJ1-1	-	CASSKGLWTESMNTEAFF	TGTGCCAGCAGCAAAGGCCTTTGGACAGAGAGCATGAACACTGAAGCTTTCTTT
-	TRBV7-3	TRBJ2-7	-	CASSLGGGNYEQYF	TGTGCCAGCAGCTTAGGTGGGGGCAACTACGAGCAGTACTTC
TRBD1	TRBV28	TRBJ1-2	-	CASSSPPQGANYGYTF	TGTGCCAGCAGTTCCCCCCCCCAGGGGGCTAACTATGGCTACACCTTC
TRBD2	TRBV7-8	TRBJ2-3	-	CASSFGRLAGVTDTQYF	TGTGCCAGCAGCTTCGGGAGGCTAGCGGGAGTAACAGATACGCAGTATTTT
TRBD1	TRBV19	TRBJ2-1	-	CASSIMDRDNEQFF	TGTGCCAGTAGTATAATGGACAGGGACAATGAGCAGTTCTTC
TRBD1	TRBV19	TRBJ2-1	-	CASSIGTGNEQFF	TGTGCCAGTAGTATAGGGACAGGGAATGAGCAGTTCTTC
TRBD2	TRBV29-1	TRBJ2-3	-	CSDAGLAGGGTDTQYF	TGCAGCGATGCGGGACTAGCGGGAGGTGGGACAGATACGCAGTATTTT
-	TRBV9	TRBJ2-3	-	CASSVVGASTDTQYF	TGTGCCAGCAGCGTAGTGGGGGCTAGCACAGATACGCAGTATTTT
-	TRBV28	TRBJ2-7	-	CASSLGGGLAYEQYF	TGTGCCAGCAGTTTAGGCGGCGGGCTCGCCTACGAGCAGTACTTC
-	TRBV6-6	TRBJ1-1	-	CASSYSGSSEAFF	TGTGCCAGCAGTTACTCGGGGAGCTCTGAAGCTTTCTTT
-	TRBV18	TRBJ1-2	-	CASSPGTVHFNYGYTF	TGTGCCAGCTCACCAGGCACCGTTCATTTCAACTATGGCTACACCTTC
-	TRBV13	TRBJ1-1	once	CASSLVTEGSGRRAFF	TGTGCCAGCAGCTTAGTTACCGAGGGTTCCGGTCGCCGAGCTTTCTTT
TRBD1	TRBV9	TRBJ1-1	-	CASSVAGGWTDTEAFF	TGTGCCAGCAGCGTTGCAGGGGGGTGGACAGACACTGAAGCTTTCTTT
-	TRBV2	TRBJ1-2	-	CASRKEATNYGYTF	TGTGCCAGCAGGAAGGAGGCCACTAACTATGGCTACACCTTC
-	TRBV5-1	TRBJ1-4	-	CASSGERDEKLFF	TGCGCCAGCAGCGGGGAGAGGGATGAAAAACTGTTTTTT
-	TRBV19	TRBJ1-2	-	CASMPLTGYGYTF	TGTGCCAGCATGCCTCTTACGGGCTATGGCTACACCTTC
TRBD1	TRBV25-1	TRBJ2-7	-	CASTYRGSYEQYF	TGTGCCAGCACTTACAGGGGCTCCTACGAGCAGTACTTC
-	TRBV6-5	TRBJ1-2	-	CASSFSGRTNYGYTF	TGTGCCAGCAGTTTCTCTGGGCGAACTAACTATGGCTACACCTTC
TRBD2	TRBV5-6	TRBJ2-5	-	CASSGGTSGRAEETQYF	TGTGCCAGCAGCGGGGGGACTAGCGGGAGGGCTGAAGAGACCCAGTACTTC
TRBD2	TRBV7-2	TRBJ2-1	-	CASSALAGAGEQFF	TGTGCCAGCAGCGCTCTAGCGGGAGCGGGTGAGCAGTTCTTC
TRBD1	TRBV5-1	TRBJ2-1	-	CASSVGQGHKNEQFF	TGCGCCAGCAGCGTGGGACAGGGACATAAAAATGAGCAGTTCTTC
TRBD2	TRBV5-1	TRBJ2-1	-	CASSLDTSGRGDNEQFF	TGCGCCAGCAGCTTGGATACCAGCGGGAGGGGGGACAATGAGCAGTTCTTC
-	TRBV4-1	TRBJ2-7	-	CASSQARGRKDEQYF	TGCGCCAGCAGCCAAGCCAGGGGCAGGAAGGACGAGCAGTACTTC
TRBD2	TRBV7-8	TRBJ2-7	-	CASSLTRGSGGKTFEQYF	TGTGCCAGCAGCTTAACTAGGGGATCGGGAGGGAAGACTTTCGAGCAGTACTTC
-	TRBV29-1	TRBJ1-2	-	CSVPQGRGYTF	TGCAGCGTCCCACAGGGCAGGGGCTACACCTTC
-	TRBV29-1	TRBJ1-1	-	CSVEDHLAVNTEAFF	TGCAGCGTTGAAGACCACCTTGCGGTGAACACTGAAGCTTTCTTT
-	TRBV19	TRBJ2-2	-	CASSIFWGQGRTGELFF	TGTGCCAGTAGTATTTTTTGGGGGCAGGGGAGAACCGGGGAGCTGTTTTTT
TRBD2	TRBV4-2	TRBJ2-7	-	CASSHLAGEAYEQYF	TGTGCCAGCAGCCACCTAGCGGGAGAGGCTTACGAGCAGTACTTC
TRBD1	TRBV19	TRBJ1-1	-	CASSIAGTGNTEAFF	TGTGCCAGTAGTATAGCCGGGACAGGGAACACTGAAGCTTTCTTT
TRBD2	TRBV11-2	TRBJ2-7	-	CASSAPTSGRGEQYF	TGTGCCAGCAGCGCCCCTACTAGCGGGAGAGGCGAGCAGTACTTC
TRBD1	TRBV11-2	TRBJ1-1	-	CASSRTGSMNTEAFF	TGTGCCAGCAGCCGGACAGGGTCCATGAACACTGAAGCTTTCTTT
-	TRBV9	TRBJ2-6	-	CASSPQSPVTFVSSGANVLTF	TGTGCCAGCAGCCCCCAGTCCCCAGTTACGTTCGTAAGCTCTGGGGCCAACGTCCTGACTTTC
-	TRBV7-3	TRBJ2-1	-	CASSLFGGASYNEQFF	TGTGCCAGCAGCTTATTTGGGGGGGCTTCGTACAATGAGCAGTTCTTC
-	TRBV18	TRBJ1-2	-	CASSSAGEGRDGYTF	TGTGCCAGCTCATCGGCCGGAGAGGGCCGAGATGGCTACACCTTC
TRBD1	TRBV10-2	TRBJ2-7	once	CASSESGTGGRYEQYF	TGCGCCAGCAGTGAGTCGGGGACAGGGGGTAGGTACGAGCAGTACTTC
-	TRBV7-3	TRBJ2-7	-	CASSLTPSYEQYF	TGTGCCAGCAGCTTAACCCCTTCCTACGAGCAGTACTTC
-	TRBV9	TRBJ2-7	-	CASSVENYYEQYF	TGTGCCAGCAGCGTAGAAAATTACTACGAGCAGTACTTC
TRBD2	TRBV27	TRBJ2-3	-	CASRALAGGPNTQYF	TGTGCCAGCAGGGCTCTAGCGGGAGGGCCCAATACGCAGTATTTT
TRBD2	TRBV19	TRBJ2-1	-	CASSNPRRAGSSYNEQFF	TGTGCCAGTAGTAATCCGAGACGAGCGGGAAGCTCCTACAATGAGCAGTTCTTC